Sequencing of this T cell receptor beta chain was carried out in a study of blood T cell repertoires in COVID-19. Sequencing used immunoSEQ multiplex PCR; TCRdb keeps in-frame clones, though not all of them. The table records about 390,000 clones, around nine tenths of them present only once. The germline V gene has CDR1 SEHNR and CDR2 FQNEAQ (reference sequence). The CDR3 runs 13 residues. The V and J ends lost 2 bases and 1 base respectively, with 5 bases between them. In this sample, this clone turned up once. The source of this sequence is a woman aged 45-65 years who had recovered from COVID-19. J is TRBJ1-1 and V is TRBV7-9; the D is unclear. The sample consisted of PBMCs or T cells enriched from blood (not recorded which). For the CDR3, the DNA is TGTGCCAGCAGCTTATTCAAGAACACTGAAGCTTTCTTT. This encodes CASSLFKNTEAFF.